These 26 T cell receptor beta chains were sequenced from one sample in a study of CD8 T cells in ankylosing spondylitis. MiXCR was run by TCRdb on the 5' RACE reads, yielding one entry per CDR3 protein. The sample has some 250,000 distinct CDR3 sequences; roughly 25% are singletons. Sequencing input: blood, either unsorted or a sorted T cell fraction (not recorded which). The receptors stem from a male donor with ankylosing spondylitis or in good health (not recorded which).

This clonotype was seen repeatedly, ten times or more. The rearrangement links TRBV5-6 to TRBJ2-2; D perhaps matches TRBD2 (5 bases). V lost 4 bases to trimming and J lost 9 bases, with 16 bases between them. The germline V gene encodes CDR1 SGHDT and CDR2 YYEEEE. This CDR3 contains 14 residues. CDR3 sequence (DNA): TGTGCCAGCAGCCTCGGTCGGGGAGTGAGGGAGCTGTTTTTT. This codes for CASSLGRGVRELFF.

In this sample, this clonotype turned up a few times. CDR3 sequence (DNA): TGTGCCACAGGCTTAGTGTTGGGCCGGGAGCTGTTTTTT. Translating it yields CATGLVLGRELFF. The J gene is TRBJ2-2, the V gene TRBV10-3; D is ambiguous. V was cut by 10 bases and J by 9 bases, with 18 bases left in between. Germline-derived CDR1 and CDR2 are ENHRY and SYGVKD. This CDR3 comprises 13 residues.

This chain links TRBV6-4 with TRBJ1-5; a weak D match, TRBD1 (5 bases). This CDR3 contains 13 residues. The germline V gene has CDR1 MRHNA and CDR2 SNTAGT. V lost 5 bases to trimming and J lost 5 bases, with 10 bases between them. CDR3 in DNA: TGTGCCAGCAGTTGGGGCAGGGATCAGCCCCAGCATTTT. Encoded protein: CASSWGRDQPQHF.

This clonotype was detected many times. The J gene is TRBJ1-5, the V gene TRBV6-5; 7 bases match TRBD1. Germline loops: CDR1 MNHEY, CDR2 SVGAGI. The CDR3 is made up of 14 amino acids. V dropped 2 bases and J dropped 4; count of bases not matched to a gene: 2. Written as DNA, the CDR3 is TGTGCCAGCAGTTACGAGGGGGCGAATCAGCCCCAGCATTTT. It yields the protein CASSYEGANQPQHF.

This clonotype was counted ten times or more. The J gene is TRBJ1-5, the V gene TRBV20-1; D ambiguous. Deletions cut 5 bases from V and 3 bases from J, with 14 bases between. The length of the CDR3 is 14 residues. Germline values: CDR1 DFQATT, CDR2 SNEGSKA (reference sequence). CDR3: CSAHDSRSNQPQHF. The CDR3 DNA reads TGCAGTGCTCACGACTCTCGATCCAATCAGCCCCAGCATTTT.

This clonotype was recorded at least ten times. V and J are TRBV18 and TRBJ2-7; TRBD1 might be the D (5 bases). Looked up from germline, CDR1 is KGHSH and CDR2 is LQKENI. The CDR3 has 14 residues. V was pared by 2 bases and J by 3 bases, with 11 bases between. Written as DNA, the CDR3 is TGTGCCAGCTCACCAATCGCCAGGGACTACGAGCAGTACTTC. Translation: CASSPIARDYEQYF.

This clonotype was picked up many times. The chain is built from TRBV20-1 and TRBJ2-7; 11 bases align to TRBD2. After removal of 0 bases from V and 6 bases from J, the junction contained 4 bases not matched to a gene. The CDR3 runs to 14 residues. Germline V gene lookup returns CDR1 DFQATT and CDR2 SNEGSKA (reference sequence). DNA for the CDR3: TGCAGTGCTAGAGAGCCTGGACTAGCGGGCGAGCAGTACTTC. Translation gives CSAREPGLAGEQYF.

This clonotype showed up many times. The chain carries TRBV20-1 and TRBJ2-7, with D unclear. This CDR3 region has 15 residues. The V end lost 5 bases, the J end lost 9 bases, and 26 bases lay between the germline ends. Germline V gene data show CDR1 as DFQATT and CDR2 as SNEGSKA (reference sequence). In DNA form, the CDR3 reads TGCAGTGCTGGAGCCGGAGAGTCAATAGTTTTGGGGCAGTACTTC. As protein: CSAGAGESIVLGQYF.

This clonotype came up many times. The gene calls are TRBV20-1 and TRBJ2-1; TRBD1 agrees at 8 bases. The V segment lost 6 bases and the J segment 2 bases; nucleotides outside the gene matches: 12. This CDR3 spans 16 amino acids. CDR1 DFQATT and CDR2 SNEGSKA come from the germline V gene (reference sequence). CDR3 protein: CSALSWEDRAYNEQFF. The CDR3, as DNA: TGCAGTGCCCTCAGTTGGGAGGACAGGGCCTACAATGAGCAGTTCTTC.

This sequence joins TRBV5-8 and TRBJ2-5; 7 nucleotides agree with TRBD1. Per germline, CDR1 SGHTS and CDR2 YDEGEE. V trimming: 2 bases; J trimming: 2 bases; junction bases outside the gene matches: 3. The CDR3 runs 14 residues. The CDR3 DNA reads TGTGCCAGCAGCTTATCACAGGGGCAAGAGACCCAGTACTTC. Protein: CASSLSQGQETQYF.

This chain links TRBV10-3 with TRBJ2-3, with D possibly TRBD2 on 7 matching bases. CDR3 size: 14 residues. Germline V CDR1 and CDR2: ENHRY, SYGVKD. Trimming took 9 bases from V and 3 from J, leaving 16 bases between them. In DNA, the CDR3 is TGTGCCATGGGGGGGGCGCGTCGGACAGATACGCAGTATTTT. It yields the protein CAMGGARRTDTQYF.

In this sample, this clonotype turned up once. This chain connects TRBV12-3 or TRBV12-4 to TRBJ1-2; no clear D gene. Trimming removed 6 bases at V and 2 bases at J, with 10 bases between. The CDR3 consists of 13 residues. The CDR3 DNA is TGTGCCAGCAGGACTCCAGCGAACTATGGCTACACCTTC. Its translation is CASRTPANYGYTF.

This clonotype was counted ten times or more. The V gene is TRBV5-1, the J gene TRBJ2-5, with 7 bases identical to TRBD2. In germline, CDR1 is SGHRS, CDR2 YFSETQ. V dropped 2 bases and J dropped 5; count of bases not matched to a gene: 9. The CDR3 loop spans 15 amino acids. CDR3 in DNA: TGCGCCAGCAGCTTCATGAGACTAGCCACGGAGACCCAGTACTTC. Protein sequence: CASSFMRLATETQYF.

CDR3 bases: TGCAGTGCCTCACATAGCGGGGGGGCGTACTTC. It codes for CSASHSGGAYF. This chain links TRBV20-1 with TRBJ2-4; TRBD2 aligns across 11 bases. V lost 6 bases to trimming and J lost 15 bases; unmatched junction nucleotides: 7. The CDR3 length is 11 residues. Per germline, CDR1 DFQATT and CDR2 SNEGSKA (reference sequence).

Details on this clonotype: This may stem from a read error, because a much larger clone lies one nucleotide away. The rearrangement joins TRBV12-3 or TRBV12-4 to TRBJ2-5; D may be TRBD1 (6 bases). The CDR3 consists of 14 residues. The CDR3 here is CTSSFLGAQETQYF. CDR3 DNA: TGTACCAGCAGTTTTTTGGGGGCTCAAGAGACCCAGTACTTC.

The rearrangement links TRBV20-1 to TRBJ1-5, with a possible D match to TRBD1 (5 bases). The germline gives CDR1 DFQATT, CDR2 SNEGSKA (reference sequence). V lost 1 base, J lost 4 bases, and 8 bases lay in between. The CDR3 runs to 13 residues. The CDR3: CSARGRQNQPQHF. The CDR3 region has the DNA TGCAGTGCTAGAGGAAGACAGAATCAGCCCCAGCATTTT.

This clonotype appeared many times. This rearrangement joins TRBV12-3 or TRBV12-4 to TRBJ2-2, with 9 bases aligning to TRBD2. The CDR3 is 14 residues long. V lost 6 bases, J lost 5 bases, and 4 bases stayed unmatched. In DNA form, the CDR3 reads TGTGCCAGCAGGTGGACTAGCGCAACCGGGGAGCTGTTTTTT. It translates to CASRWTSATGELFF.

In its sample, this clonotype was seen a few times. This chain links TRBV10-3 with TRBJ1-6; 9 bases are a match to TRBD1. Looked up from germline, CDR1 is ENHRY and CDR2 is SYGVKD. Trimming at V came to 3 bases and at J to 9 bases, leaving 9 bases not matched to a gene. This CDR3 has 16 residues. CDR3 in amino acids: CAISDFPGQGLSPLHF. CDR3 DNA: TGTGCCATCAGTGATTTTCCTGGACAGGGGCTTTCACCCCTCCACTTT.

This clonotype was counted many times. The rearrangement uses TRBV29-1 and TRBJ1-3; the D gene is possibly TRBD1 (6 bases). CDR3 length: 14 residues. Trimming pared 5 bases from V and 2 bases from J, leaving 13 bases between. Germline CDR1 is SQVTM and CDR2 is ANQGSEA. The CDR3 nucleotides read TGCAGCGTTCGCCGGGACATAGCTGGAAACACCATATATTTT. It encodes CSVRRDIAGNTIYF.

This clonotype was observed many times. V usage is TRBV29-1 and J usage is TRBJ1-1; D uncertain. V gave up 6 bases and J gave up 1 base, with 18 bases separating them. The CDR3 is made up of 15 amino acids. CDR1 SQVTM and CDR2 ANQGSEA come from the germline V gene. CDR3 nucleotide sequence: TGCAGCGTGCACACCATGGGCCTGGGGAACACTGAAGCTTTCTTT. The encoded protein is CSVHTMGLGNTEAFF.

In its sample, this clonotype was seen many times. CDR3 in amino acids: CASSSSSGGAAIQETQYF. CDR3 nucleotides: TGTGCCAGCTCATCGTCTAGCGGGGGGGCCGCCATTCAAGAGACCCAGTACTTC. This chain links TRBV18 with TRBJ2-5; 12 nucleotides agree with TRBD2. This CDR3 contains 18 residues. Germline V gene sequence: CDR1 KGHSH, CDR2 LQKENI. J lost 2 bases, V lost 5 bases, and 12 bases had no gene match.

This chain links TRBV15 with TRBJ2-2, with unresolved D. The CDR3 consists of 15 residues. V was pared by 0 bases and J by 4 bases, with 9 bases between. The germline CDR1 and CDR2 sequences are LNHNV and YYDKDF (reference sequence). As DNA, the CDR3 is TGTGCCACCAGCAGAGACCTTTATGGCACCGGGGAGCTGTTTTTT. Its translation is CATSRDLYGTGELFF.

This clonotype has more than one count but fewer than ten. The V and J genes are TRBV7-9 and TRBJ2-1, with 8 positions matching TRBD2. CDR1 is SEHNR, CDR2 FQNEAQ, per germline (reference sequence). The CDR3 loop spans 13 amino acids. Trimming removed 6 bases from V and 13 bases from J; junction bases left unmatched: 11. The CDR3 DNA reads TGTGCCAGCAGTACCTGGATTAGCGGGGCTCAGTTCTTC. This encodes CASSTWISGAQFF.

J is TRBJ2-7 and V is TRBV29-1; the match to TRBD1 covers 11 bases. Per the germline V gene, CDR1 is SQVTM and CDR2 is ANQGSEA. The CDR3 spans 14 residues. V dropped 6 bases and J dropped 3; count of bases not matched to a gene: 7. The CDR3 DNA reads as TGCAGCGTACGAACCGGGACAGGGGGCTACGAGCAGTACTTC. This translates into CSVRTGTGGYEQYF.

In its sample, this clonotype was seen many times. This chain joins TRBV12-3 or TRBV12-4 and TRBJ2-4; tentatively, D is TRBD1 or TRBD2 (5 bases each). V was shortened by 3 bases and J by 8 bases, with 14 bases between the two germline ends. The CDR3 consists of 14 residues. This CDR3 reads CASSFWDPGDIQYF. The CDR3 DNA is TGTGCCAGCAGTTTTTGGGACCCCGGGGACATTCAGTACTTC.

This clonotype was found once. CDR3 sequence: CASSVGLAGGLNAPDTQYF. CDR3 nucleotide sequence: TGTGCCAGCAGCGTAGGACTAGCGGGGGGCCTAAACGCCCCAGATACGCAGTATTTT. The chain couples TRBV9 to TRBJ2-3; TRBD2 aligns across 13 bases. J lost 4 bases, V lost 0 bases, and 11 bases had no gene match. This CDR3 comprises 19 residues. Germline V gene lookup returns CDR1 SGDLS and CDR2 YYNGEE.